The text below deals with one T cell receptor (beta chain). Its antigen remains unidentified. Sequencing used immunoSEQ multiplex PCR; TCRdb keeps in-frame clones, though not all of them. The sample records fewer than 2.5 million clones, approximately 93% being singletons. This specimen belongs to a study of shared clonotypes between healthy human individuals. Across the study: The cohort had a couple of women and a few men, ages 18 to 49. Study outcomes and limitations: Rarefaction showed sorted-subset sequencing was incomplete despite large depth.

The CDR3 is made up of 17 amino acids. The germline gives CDR1 SGHVS, CDR2 FNYEAQ. V shed 4 bases, J shed 0 bases, and the junction held 5 bases outside the gene matches. V usage is TRBV7-6 and J usage is TRBJ2-1; 11 bases match TRBD2. The sequenced sample consisted of naive CD4+ T cells from PBMCs. The subset was: CD45RA+ positively selected. This receptor was obtained from a man aged 18 to 30 in good health. Some clones in this sample may be carry-over from other donors' samples. The CDR3 region is CASSSDSGRGSYNEQFF. CDR3 bases: TGTGCCAGCAGCTCCGATAGCGGGAGGGGCTCCTACAATGAGCAGTTCTTC.